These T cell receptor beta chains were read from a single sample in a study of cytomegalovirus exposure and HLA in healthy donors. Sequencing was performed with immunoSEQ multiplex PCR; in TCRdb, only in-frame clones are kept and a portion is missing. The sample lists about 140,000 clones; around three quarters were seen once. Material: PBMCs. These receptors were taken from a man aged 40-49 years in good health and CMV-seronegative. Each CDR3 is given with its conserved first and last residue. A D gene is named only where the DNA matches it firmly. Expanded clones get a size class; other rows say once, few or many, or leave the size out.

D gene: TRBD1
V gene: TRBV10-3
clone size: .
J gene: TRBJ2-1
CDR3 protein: CAISGFLQGSRNNEQFF
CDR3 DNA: TGTGCCATCAGTGGATTTCTACAGGGGAGCAGGAACAATGAGCAGTTCTTC

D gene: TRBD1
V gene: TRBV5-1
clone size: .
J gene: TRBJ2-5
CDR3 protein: CASSWGQGQETQYF
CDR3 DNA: TGCGCCAGCAGCTGGGGACAGGGGCAAGAGACCCAGTACTTC

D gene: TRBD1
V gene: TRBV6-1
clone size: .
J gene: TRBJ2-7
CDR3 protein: CASSDTGASYEQYF
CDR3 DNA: TGTGCCAGCAGTGACACAGGGGCCTCCTACGAGCAGTACTTC

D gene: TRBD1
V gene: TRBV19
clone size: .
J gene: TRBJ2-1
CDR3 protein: CASSITGGSYNEQFF
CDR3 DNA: TGTGCCAGTAGTATAACAGGGGGCTCCTACAATGAGCAGTTCTTC

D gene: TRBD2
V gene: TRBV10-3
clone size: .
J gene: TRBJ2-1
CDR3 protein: CAISEMASGNNEQFF
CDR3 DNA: TGTGCCATCAGTGAGATGGCTAGCGGGAACAATGAGCAGTTCTTC

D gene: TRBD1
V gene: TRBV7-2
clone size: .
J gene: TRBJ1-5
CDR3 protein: CASSPQGDQPQHF
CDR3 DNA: TGTGCCAGCAGCCCGCAGGGGGATCAGCCCCAGCATTTT

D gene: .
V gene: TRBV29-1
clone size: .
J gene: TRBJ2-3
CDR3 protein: CSVEGHRDTTTDTQYF
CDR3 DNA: TGCAGCGTTGAAGGCCACCGGGACACAACCACAGATACGCAGTATTTT

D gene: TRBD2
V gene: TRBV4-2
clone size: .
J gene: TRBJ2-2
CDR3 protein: CASSQRLAGGGPGELFF
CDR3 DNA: TGTGCCAGCAGCCAGAGACTAGCGGGAGGGGGCCCCGGGGAGCTGTTTTTT

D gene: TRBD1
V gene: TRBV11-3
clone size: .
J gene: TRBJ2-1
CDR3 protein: CASSWGQGGDNEQFF
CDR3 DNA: TGTGCCAGCAGCTGGGGACAGGGTGGAGACAATGAGCAGTTCTTC

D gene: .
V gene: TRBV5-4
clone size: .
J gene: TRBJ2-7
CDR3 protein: CASSLDRGPYEQYF
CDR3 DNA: TGTGCCAGCAGCTTGGATCGGGGTCCCTACGAGCAGTACTTC

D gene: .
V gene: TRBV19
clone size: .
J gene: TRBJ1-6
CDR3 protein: CASSMSNSPLHF
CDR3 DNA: TGTGCCAGTAGTATGAGTAATTCACCCCTCCACTTT

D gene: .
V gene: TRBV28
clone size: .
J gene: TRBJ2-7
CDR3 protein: CASSHSSRDFTYEQYF
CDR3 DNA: TGTGCCAGCAGCCATTCCTCCCGGGACTTCACCTACGAGCAGTACTTC

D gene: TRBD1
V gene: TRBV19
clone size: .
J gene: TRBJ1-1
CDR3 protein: CASTGQGTMNTEAFF
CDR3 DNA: TGTGCCAGTACTGGACAGGGAACCATGAACACTGAAGCTTTCTTT

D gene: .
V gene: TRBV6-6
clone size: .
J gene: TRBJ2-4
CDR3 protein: CASSGGADIQYF
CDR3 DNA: TGTGCCAGCAGTGGGGGGGCCGACATTCAGTACTTC

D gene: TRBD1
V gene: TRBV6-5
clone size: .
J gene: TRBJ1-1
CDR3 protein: CASSLRQGKAFF
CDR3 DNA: TGTGCCAGCAGCCTAAGACAGGGTAAAGCTTTCTTT

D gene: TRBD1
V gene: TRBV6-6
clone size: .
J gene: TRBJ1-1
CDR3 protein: CASSYDPGGYTEAFF
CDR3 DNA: TGTGCCAGCAGTTACGATCCAGGGGGGTACACTGAAGCTTTCTTT

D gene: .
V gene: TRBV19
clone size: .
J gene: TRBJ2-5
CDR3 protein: CASSIVPGGQETQYF
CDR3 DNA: TGTGCCAGTAGTATAGTACCTGGCGGCCAAGAGACCCAGTACTTC

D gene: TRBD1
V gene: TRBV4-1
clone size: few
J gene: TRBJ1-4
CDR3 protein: CASSQDARGSGEKLFF
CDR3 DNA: TGCGCCAGCAGCCAAGATGCCAGGGGGAGCGGGGAAAAACTGTTTTTT

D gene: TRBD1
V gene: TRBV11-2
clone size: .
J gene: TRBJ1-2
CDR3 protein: CASSPYSTGGRGGYTF
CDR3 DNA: TGTGCCAGCAGCCCCTACTCGACAGGGGGCAGGGGTGGCTACACCTTC

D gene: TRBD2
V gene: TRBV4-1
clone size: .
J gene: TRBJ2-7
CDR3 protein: CASSPLAGGPLSYEQYF
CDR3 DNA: TGCGCCAGCAGCCCTCTAGCGGGGGGCCCCCTCTCCTACGAGCAGTACTTC

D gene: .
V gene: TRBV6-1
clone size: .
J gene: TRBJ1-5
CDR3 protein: CASSESGGGQPQHF
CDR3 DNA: TGTGCCAGCAGTGAATCGGGAGGGGGTCAGCCCCAGCATTTT

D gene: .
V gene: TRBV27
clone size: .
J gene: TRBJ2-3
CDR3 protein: CASIALGRPSDTQYF
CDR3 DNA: TGTGCCAGCATTGCCCTGGGGAGGCCCAGTGATACGCAGTATTTT

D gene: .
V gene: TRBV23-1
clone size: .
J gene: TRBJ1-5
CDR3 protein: CASSPIPPQISNQPQHF
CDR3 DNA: TGCGCCAGCAGTCCGATTCCCCCGCAGATTAGCAATCAGCCCCAGCATTTT

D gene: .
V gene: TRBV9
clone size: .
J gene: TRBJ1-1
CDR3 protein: CASSERTQGTEAFF
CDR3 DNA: TGTGCCAGCAGCGAGAGGACCCAGGGGACTGAAGCTTTCTTT

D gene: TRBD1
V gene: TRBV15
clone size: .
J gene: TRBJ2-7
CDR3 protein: CATSRDRVHEQYF
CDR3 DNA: TGTGCCACCAGCCGGGACAGGGTTCACGAGCAGTACTTC

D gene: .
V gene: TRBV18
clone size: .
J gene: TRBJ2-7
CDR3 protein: CASSPLPGSEQYF
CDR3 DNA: TGTGCCAGCTCACCCCTGCCGGGAAGCGAGCAGTACTTC

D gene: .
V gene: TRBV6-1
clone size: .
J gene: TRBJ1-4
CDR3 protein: CAIRSGQTNEKLFF
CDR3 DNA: TGTGCCATCAGGTCTGGACAGACTAATGAAAAACTGTTTTTT

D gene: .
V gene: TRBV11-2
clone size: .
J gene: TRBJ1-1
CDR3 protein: CASSLVSLGGGTEAFF
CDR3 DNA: TGTGCCAGCAGCTTAGTGAGTCTGGGCGGGGGCACTGAAGCTTTCTTT

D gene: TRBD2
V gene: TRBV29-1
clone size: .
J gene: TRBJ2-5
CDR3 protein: CSVEVAPGTSGGVPQETQYF
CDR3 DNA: TGCAGCGTTGAGGTGGCGCCCGGGACTAGCGGGGGCGTCCCTCAAGAGACCCAGTACTTC

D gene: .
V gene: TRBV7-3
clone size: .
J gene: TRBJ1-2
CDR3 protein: CASSFTGDIGYTF
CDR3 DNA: TGTGCCAGCAGCTTCACAGGCGATATTGGCTACACCTTC

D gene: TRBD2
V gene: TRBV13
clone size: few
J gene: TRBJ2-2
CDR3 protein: CASSLPYTGTSGSLLTGELFF
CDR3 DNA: TGTGCCAGCAGCTTACCATACACCGGGACTAGCGGGAGTTTGCTGACCGGGGAGCTGTTTTTT

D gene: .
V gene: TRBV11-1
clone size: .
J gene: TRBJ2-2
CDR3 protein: CASSPSFTGELFF
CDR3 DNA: TGTGCCAGCAGCCCGTCCTTTACCGGGGAGCTGTTTTTT

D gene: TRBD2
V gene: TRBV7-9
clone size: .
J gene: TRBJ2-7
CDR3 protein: CASSQRDSYEQYF
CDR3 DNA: TGTGCCAGCAGTCAGCGGGACTCCTACGAGCAGTACTTC

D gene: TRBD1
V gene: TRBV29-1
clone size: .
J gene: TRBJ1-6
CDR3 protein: CSVRETGDSPLHF
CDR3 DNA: TGCAGCGTTAGGGAGACAGGGGATTCACCCCTCCACTTT

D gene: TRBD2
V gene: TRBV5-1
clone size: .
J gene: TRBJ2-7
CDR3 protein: CASRGTSGLYEQYF
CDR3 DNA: TGCGCCAGCAGAGGGACTAGCGGCCTCTACGAGCAGTACTTC

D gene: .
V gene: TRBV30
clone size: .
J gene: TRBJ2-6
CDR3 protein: CAWTDRRLLGANVLTF
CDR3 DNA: TGTGCCTGGACGGACCGGCGACTACTTGGGGCCAACGTCCTGACTTTC

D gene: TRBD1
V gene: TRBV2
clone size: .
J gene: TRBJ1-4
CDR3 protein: CASSERGRTEKLFF
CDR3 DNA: TGTGCCAGCAGTGAGAGGGGGCGTACTGAAAAACTGTTTTTT

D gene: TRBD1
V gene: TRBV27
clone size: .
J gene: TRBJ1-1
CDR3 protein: CASSPTGGQGSLAFF
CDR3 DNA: TGTGCCAGCAGTCCCACCGGAGGACAGGGGTCTCTCGCTTTCTTT

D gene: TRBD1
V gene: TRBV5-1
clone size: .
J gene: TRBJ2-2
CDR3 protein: CASSAGQENTGELFF
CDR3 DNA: TGCGCCAGCAGCGCGGGACAGGAGAACACCGGGGAGCTGTTTTTT

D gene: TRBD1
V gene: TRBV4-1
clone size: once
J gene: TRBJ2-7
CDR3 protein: CASSQVGQGPNYEQYF
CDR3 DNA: TGCGCCAGCAGCCAAGTGGGACAGGGCCCAAACTACGAGCAGTACTTC